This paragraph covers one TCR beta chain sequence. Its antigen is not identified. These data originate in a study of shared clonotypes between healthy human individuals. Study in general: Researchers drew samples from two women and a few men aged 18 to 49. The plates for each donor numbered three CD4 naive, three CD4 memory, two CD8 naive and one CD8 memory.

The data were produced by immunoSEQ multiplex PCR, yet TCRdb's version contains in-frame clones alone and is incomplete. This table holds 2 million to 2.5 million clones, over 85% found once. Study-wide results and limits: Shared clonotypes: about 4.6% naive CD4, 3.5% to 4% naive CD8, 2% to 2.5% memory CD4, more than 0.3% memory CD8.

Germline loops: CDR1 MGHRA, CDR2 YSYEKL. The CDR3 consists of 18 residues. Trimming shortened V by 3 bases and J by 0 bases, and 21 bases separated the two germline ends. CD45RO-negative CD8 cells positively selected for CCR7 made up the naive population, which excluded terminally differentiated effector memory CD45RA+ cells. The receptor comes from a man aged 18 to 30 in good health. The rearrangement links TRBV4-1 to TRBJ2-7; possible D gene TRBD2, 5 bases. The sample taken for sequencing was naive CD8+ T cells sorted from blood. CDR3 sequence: CASSHQDREGPGSYEQYF. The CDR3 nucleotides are TGCGCCAGCAGCCATCAAGACCGGGAAGGGCCGGGCTCCTACGAGCAGTACTTC.